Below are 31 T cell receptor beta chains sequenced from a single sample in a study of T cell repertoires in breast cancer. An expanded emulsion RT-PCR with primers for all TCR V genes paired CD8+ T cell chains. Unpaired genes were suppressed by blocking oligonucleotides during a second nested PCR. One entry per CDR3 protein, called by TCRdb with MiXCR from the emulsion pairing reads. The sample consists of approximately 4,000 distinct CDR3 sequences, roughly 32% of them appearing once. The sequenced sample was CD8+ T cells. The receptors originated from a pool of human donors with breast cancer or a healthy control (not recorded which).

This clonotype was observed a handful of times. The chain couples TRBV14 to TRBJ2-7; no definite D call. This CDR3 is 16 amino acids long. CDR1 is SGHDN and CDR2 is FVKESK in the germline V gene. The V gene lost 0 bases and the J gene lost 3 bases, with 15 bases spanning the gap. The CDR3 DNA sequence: TGTGCCAGCAGCCAAGAGAGTATAAGGGCTAGCTACGAGCAGTACTTC. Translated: CASSQESIRASYEQYF.

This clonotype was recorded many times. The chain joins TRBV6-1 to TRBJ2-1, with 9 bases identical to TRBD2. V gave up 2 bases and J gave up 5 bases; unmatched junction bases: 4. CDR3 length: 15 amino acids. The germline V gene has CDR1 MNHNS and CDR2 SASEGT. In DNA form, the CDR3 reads TGTGCCAGCAGTGAACTAGCGGGGAAAAACAATGAGCAGTTCTTC. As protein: CASSELAGKNNEQFF.

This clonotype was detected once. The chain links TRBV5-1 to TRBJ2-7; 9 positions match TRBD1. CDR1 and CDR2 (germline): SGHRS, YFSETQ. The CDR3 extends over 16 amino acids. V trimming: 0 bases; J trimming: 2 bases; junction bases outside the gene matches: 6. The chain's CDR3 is CASSLAGTGQTYEQYF. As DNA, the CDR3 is TGCGCCAGCAGCTTGGCCGGGACAGGGCAAACCTACGAGCAGTACTTC.

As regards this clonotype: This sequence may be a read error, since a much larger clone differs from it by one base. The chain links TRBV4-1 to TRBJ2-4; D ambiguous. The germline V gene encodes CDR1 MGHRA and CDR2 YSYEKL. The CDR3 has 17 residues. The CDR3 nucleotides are TGCGCCAGCAGCCAAGATCAAATAGGGATAGCCAAAAACATTCAGCACTTC. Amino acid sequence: CASSQDQIGIAKNIQHF.

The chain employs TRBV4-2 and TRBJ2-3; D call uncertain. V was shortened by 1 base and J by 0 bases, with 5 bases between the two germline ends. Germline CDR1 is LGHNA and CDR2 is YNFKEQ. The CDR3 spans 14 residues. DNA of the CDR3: TGTGCCAGCAGCCAAGGACGGAGCACAGATACGCAGTATTTT. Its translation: CASSQGRSTDTQYF.

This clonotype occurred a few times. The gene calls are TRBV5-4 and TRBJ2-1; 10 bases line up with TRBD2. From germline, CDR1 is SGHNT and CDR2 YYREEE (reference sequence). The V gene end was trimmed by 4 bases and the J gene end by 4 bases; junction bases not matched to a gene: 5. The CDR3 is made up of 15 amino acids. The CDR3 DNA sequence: TGTGCCAGCAGCCAAACTAGCGGGGTTTACAATGAGCAGTTCTTC. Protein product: CASSQTSGVYNEQFF.

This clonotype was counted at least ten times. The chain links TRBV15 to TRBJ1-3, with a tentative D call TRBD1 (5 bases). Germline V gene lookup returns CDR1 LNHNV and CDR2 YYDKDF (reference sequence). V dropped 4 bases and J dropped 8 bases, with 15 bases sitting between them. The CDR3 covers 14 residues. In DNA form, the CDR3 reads TGTGCCACCAGCAAGGACAAACTTCGGGACACCATATATTTT. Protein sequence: CATSKDKLRDTIYF. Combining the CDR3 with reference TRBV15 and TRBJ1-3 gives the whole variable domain DAMVIQNPRYQVTQFGKPVTLSCSQTLNHNVMYWYQQKSSQAPKLLFHYYDKDFNNEADTPDNFQSRRPNTSFCFLDIRSPGLGDTAMYLCATSKDKLRDTIYFGEGSWLTVV.

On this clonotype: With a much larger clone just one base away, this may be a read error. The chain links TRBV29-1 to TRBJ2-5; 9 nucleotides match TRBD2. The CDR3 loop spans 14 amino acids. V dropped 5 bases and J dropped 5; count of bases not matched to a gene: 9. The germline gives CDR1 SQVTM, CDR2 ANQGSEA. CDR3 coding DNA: TGCAGCGTTACGACTGGCGGGAGGGGTGAGACCCAGTACTTC. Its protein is CSVTTGGRGETQYF.

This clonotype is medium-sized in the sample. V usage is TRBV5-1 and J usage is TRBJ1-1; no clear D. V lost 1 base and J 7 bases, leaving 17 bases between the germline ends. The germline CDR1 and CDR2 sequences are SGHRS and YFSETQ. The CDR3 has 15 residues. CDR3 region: CASSLPGPSLGEAFF. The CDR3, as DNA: TGCGCCAGCAGCTTGCCCGGACCCAGTTTGGGTGAAGCTTTCTTT.

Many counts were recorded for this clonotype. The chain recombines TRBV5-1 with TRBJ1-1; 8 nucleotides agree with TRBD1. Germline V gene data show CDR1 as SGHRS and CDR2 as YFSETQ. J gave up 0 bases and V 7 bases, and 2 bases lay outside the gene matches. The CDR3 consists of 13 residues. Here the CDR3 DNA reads TGCGCCAGCGGGGACAGGATGAACACTGAAGCTTTCTTT. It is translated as CASGDRMNTEAFF.

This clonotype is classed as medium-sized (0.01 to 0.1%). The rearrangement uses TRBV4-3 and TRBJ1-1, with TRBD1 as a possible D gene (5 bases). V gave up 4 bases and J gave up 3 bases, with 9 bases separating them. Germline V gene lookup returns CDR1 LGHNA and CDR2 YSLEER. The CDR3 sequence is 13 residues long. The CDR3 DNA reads TGCGCCAGCAGCCGTAAAGGGGACACTGAAGCTTTCTTT. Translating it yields CASSRKGDTEAFF.

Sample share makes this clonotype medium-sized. In DNA form, the CDR3 reads TGTGCCAGCAGTTACGGATCCCTAAGGCAGTACGTC. It translates to CASSYGSLRQYV. The chain combines TRBV6-2 or TRBV6-3 with TRBJ2-7, with D unclear. Trimming pared 2 bases from V and 9 bases from J, leaving 11 bases between. The CDR3 consists of 12 residues. CDR1 MNHEY and CDR2 SVGEGT come from the germline V gene.

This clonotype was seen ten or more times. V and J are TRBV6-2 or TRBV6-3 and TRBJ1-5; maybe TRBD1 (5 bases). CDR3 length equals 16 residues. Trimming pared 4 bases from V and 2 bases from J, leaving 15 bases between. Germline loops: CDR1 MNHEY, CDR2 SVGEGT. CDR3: CASSLRTLTGNQPQHF. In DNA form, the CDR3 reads TGTGCCAGCAGTTTACGGACATTGACAGGCAATCAGCCCCAGCATTTT.

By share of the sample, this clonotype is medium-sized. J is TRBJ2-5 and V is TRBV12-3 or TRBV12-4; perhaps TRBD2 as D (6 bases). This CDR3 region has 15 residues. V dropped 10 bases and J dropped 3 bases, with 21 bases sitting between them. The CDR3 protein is CATSRAGTEKETQYF. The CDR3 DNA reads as TGTGCCACCTCCCGGGCGGGAACCGAAAAAGAGACCCAGTACTTC.

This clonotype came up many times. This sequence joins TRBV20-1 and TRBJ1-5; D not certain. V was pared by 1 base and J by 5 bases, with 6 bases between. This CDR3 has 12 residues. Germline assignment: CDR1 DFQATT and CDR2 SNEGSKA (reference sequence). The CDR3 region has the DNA TGCAGTGCTAGAGCAGGTTATCAGCCCCAGCATTTT. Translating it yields CSARAGYQPQHF.

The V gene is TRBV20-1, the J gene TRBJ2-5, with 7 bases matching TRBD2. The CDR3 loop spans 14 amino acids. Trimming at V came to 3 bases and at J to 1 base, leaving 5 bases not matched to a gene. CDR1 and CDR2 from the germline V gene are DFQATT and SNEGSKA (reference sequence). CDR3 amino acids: CSASPSSGQETQYF. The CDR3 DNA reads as TGCAGTGCTAGCCCTTCTAGCGGCCAAGAGACCCAGTACTTC.

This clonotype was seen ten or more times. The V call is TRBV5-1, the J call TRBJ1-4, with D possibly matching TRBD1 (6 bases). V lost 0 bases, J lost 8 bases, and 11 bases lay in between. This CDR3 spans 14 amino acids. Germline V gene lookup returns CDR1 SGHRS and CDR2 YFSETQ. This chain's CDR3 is CASSLVQGGEKLFF. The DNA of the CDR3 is TGCGCCAGCAGCTTGGTACAGGGCGGAGAAAAACTGTTTTTT.

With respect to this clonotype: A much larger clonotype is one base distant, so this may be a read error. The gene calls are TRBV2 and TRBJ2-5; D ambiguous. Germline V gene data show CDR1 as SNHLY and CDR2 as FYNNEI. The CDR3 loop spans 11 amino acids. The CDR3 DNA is TGTGCCAGCAGGCGTACAGAGGCCCAGTACTTC. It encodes CASRRTEAQYF.

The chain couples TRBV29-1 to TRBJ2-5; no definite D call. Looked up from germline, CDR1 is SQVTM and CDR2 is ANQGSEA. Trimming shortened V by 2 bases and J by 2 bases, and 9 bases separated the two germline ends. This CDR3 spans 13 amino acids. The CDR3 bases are TGCAGCGTTGAAATGGCGGCACAAGAGACCCAGTACTTC. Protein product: CSVEMAAQETQYF.

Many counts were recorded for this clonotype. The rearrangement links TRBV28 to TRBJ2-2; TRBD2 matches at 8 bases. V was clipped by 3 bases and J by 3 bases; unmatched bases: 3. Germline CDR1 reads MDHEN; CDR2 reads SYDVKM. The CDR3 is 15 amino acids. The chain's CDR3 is CASSFGGGYTGELFF. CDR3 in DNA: TGTGCCAGCAGTTTCGGGGGGGGTTACACCGGGGAGCTGTTTTTT.

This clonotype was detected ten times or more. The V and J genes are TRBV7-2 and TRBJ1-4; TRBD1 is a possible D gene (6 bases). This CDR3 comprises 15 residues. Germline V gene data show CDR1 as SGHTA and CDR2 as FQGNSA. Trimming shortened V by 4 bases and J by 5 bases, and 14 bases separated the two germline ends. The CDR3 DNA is TGTGCCAGCAGCTCTAAGGGGGGCCCCAATGAAAAACTGTTTTTT. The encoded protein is CASSSKGGPNEKLFF.

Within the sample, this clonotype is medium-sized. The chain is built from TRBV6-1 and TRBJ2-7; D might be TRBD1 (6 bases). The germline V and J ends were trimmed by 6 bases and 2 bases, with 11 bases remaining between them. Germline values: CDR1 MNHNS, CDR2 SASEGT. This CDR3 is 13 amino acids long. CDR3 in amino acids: CASSHRATYEQYV. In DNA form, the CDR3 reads TGTGCCAGCAGCCACAGGGCGACCTACGAGCAGTACGTC.

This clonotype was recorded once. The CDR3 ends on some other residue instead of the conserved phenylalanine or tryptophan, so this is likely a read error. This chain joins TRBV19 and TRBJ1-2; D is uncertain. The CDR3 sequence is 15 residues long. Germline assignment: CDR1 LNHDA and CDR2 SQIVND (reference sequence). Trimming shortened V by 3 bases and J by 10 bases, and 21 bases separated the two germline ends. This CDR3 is CASSMGSRPRDVYTL. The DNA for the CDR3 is TGTGCCAGTAGTATGGGCTCCCGGCCGAGAGATGTCTACACCCTC.

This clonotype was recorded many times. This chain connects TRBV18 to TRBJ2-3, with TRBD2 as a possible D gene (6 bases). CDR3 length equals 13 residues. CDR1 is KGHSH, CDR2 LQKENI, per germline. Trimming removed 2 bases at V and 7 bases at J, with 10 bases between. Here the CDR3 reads CASSPGGTYTQYF. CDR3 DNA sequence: TGTGCCAGCTCACCAGGGGGGACGTATACGCAGTATTTT.

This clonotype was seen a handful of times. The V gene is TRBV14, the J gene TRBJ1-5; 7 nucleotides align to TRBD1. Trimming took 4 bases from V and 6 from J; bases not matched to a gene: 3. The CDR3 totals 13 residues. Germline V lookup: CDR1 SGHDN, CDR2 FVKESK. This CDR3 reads CASSRGQAQPQHF. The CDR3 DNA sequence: TGTGCCAGCAGCCGTGGACAGGCTCAGCCCCAGCATTTT.

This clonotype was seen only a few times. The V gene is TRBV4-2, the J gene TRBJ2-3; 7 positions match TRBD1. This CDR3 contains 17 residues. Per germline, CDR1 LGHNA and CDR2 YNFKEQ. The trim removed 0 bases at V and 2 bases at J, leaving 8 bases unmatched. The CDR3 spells CASSQEILTGTTDTQYF. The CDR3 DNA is TGTGCCAGCAGCCAAGAAATTCTGACAGGGACCACAGATACGCAGTATTTT.

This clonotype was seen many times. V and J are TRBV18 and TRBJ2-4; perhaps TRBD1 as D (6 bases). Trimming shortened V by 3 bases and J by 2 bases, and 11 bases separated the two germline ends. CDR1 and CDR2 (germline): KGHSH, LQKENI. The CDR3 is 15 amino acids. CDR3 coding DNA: TGTGCCAGCTCACCCCCGCAGGGGTCCAAAAACATTCAGTACTTC. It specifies CASSPPQGSKNIQYF.

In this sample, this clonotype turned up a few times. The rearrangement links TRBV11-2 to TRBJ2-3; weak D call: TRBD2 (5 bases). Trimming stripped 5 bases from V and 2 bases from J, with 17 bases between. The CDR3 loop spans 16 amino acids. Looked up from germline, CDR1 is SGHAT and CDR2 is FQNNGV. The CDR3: CASSISRGFSTDTQYF. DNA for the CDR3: TGTGCCAGCAGCATCTCCCGGGGATTTTCCACAGATACGCAGTATTTT.

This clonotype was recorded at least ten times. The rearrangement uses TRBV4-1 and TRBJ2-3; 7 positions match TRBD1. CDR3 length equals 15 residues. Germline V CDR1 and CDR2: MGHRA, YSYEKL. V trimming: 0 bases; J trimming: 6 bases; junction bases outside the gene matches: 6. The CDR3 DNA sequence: TGCGCCAGCAGCCAAGATAGTAGGGGGCGGGATACGCAGTATTTT. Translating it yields CASSQDSRGRDTQYF.

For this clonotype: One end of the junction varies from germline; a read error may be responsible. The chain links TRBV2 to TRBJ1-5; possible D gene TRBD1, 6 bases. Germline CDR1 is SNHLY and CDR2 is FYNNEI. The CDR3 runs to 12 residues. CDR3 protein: CATRQEAQPKHF. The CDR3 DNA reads TGTGCCACGAGACAGGAGGCTCAGCCCAAGCATTTT.

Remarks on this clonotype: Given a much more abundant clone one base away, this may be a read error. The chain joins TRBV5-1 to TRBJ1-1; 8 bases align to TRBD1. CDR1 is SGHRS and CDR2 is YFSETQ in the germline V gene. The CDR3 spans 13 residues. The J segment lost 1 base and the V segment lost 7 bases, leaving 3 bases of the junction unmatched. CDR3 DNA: TGCGCCAGCGGGGACAGGACGAACACTGAAGCTTTCTTT. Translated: CASGDRTNTEAFF. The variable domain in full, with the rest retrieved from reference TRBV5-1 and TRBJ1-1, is KAGVTQTPRYLIKTRGQQVTLSCSPISGHRSVSWYQQTPGQGLQFLFEYFSETQRNKGNFPGRFSGRQFSNSRSEMNVSTLELGDSALYLCASGDRTNTEAFFGQGTRLTVV.